This note documents a single T cell receptor (beta chain) sequence. No antigen is known for it. Base qualities are not recorded, but no much larger clone differs from it by a single base. The source of the sample is a study of beta chain features in type 1 diabetes listed by TCRdb under 2018. Describing the broader study: Mean age, gender distribution, total cell number and subset yield were not different between patients and healthy donors. Across all samples, fewer than 110,000,000 sorted cells were examined, and cell number per subset correlated strongly with RNA yield. The study compared TCRB repertoires of sorted circulating CD4+ T cell subsets between recently diagnosed type 1 diabetes patients and matched healthy donors. Naive and central memory subsets were obtained from all 30 or so donors, but regulatory and stem cell-like memory subsets were isolated from only 8 patients and roughly 8 healthy donors. Overall study outcomes, separate from this receptor: Naive, central memory and regulatory TCRB repertoires appeared to be more alike among patients than among healthy donors. At VDJ recombination sites, type 1 diabetes patients had fewer insertions and more deleted nucleotides, which implies abnormalities in thymic rearrangement. Because small numbers of individuals were included in the HLA sub-analyses, any influence of HLA type on TCRB rearrangement was left unresolved. Shorter templates might be favored by PCR, yet because patient and control samples were amplified and corrected together, any such skew would affect both groups equally. Because cDNA was sequenced instead of genomic DNA, highly expressing activated cells could be over-represented, though the groups showed no difference in activation or CD3 levels. Type 1 diabetes patients showed a moderate but significant shortening of TCRB CDR3 length in all four CD4+ subsets.

The entire amount of isolated RNA was reverse transcribed using the High Capacity cDNA Reverse Transcription Kit, so the sequenced TCRB transcripts were expressed ones. Deep immunoSEQ sequencing was performed on naive, central memory and regulatory T cell samples, with an average of around 3.5 million total reads per sample. Sorted cells were lysed in RLT buffer and RNA was extracted with DNase-treated RNeasy Micro or Mini kits, depending on cell number. Each cell subset was processed separately to prevent cross-contamination, with patient and healthy donor samples processed together. The immunoSEQ multiplex PCR was used to amplify TCRB sequences from cDNA, generating 87-bp fragments that spanned the CDR3 region. Sequencing of the amplicons was done on the Illumina HiSeq platform. In the source study's methods: Synthetic template baselines were used to correct PCR bias computationally, reads within Hamming distance 2 were collapsed, and singletons that could not be merged were discarded. Reads were aligned to IMGT to assign V, D and J genes, CDR3 length, and insertions or deletions at six rearrangement sites. Within each subset, clonotype counts were normalized to the number of sorted cells before true diversity and Gini coefficients were calculated with the tcR R package. The overlap coefficient, calculated on TCRB nucleotide sequences, was used to measure repertoire sharing. TCRdb limited this immuneACCESS table to in-frame rearrangements with V and J called. A share of clones is missing; checked studies link under half to unresolved V genes, and the rest is unexplained. Clone size and the V and J calls come from that table; the DNA yielded D and trimming. The sample data list around 180,000 clones, and about 13% of these were observed just once. The biggest ten clones account for 0.6% to 0.8% of the sample.

From each donor, a single peripheral blood sample of around 0.12 L on average was drawn into heparinised tubes. A BD FACSAria II and a panel including CD45RO, CCR7, CD25, CD127, CD95 and CD27 were used to sort naive, central memory, regulatory and stem cell-like memory CD4+ T cells. A purity above 98% was achieved for all sorted populations. PBMCs were isolated right away by Lymphoprep density gradient centrifugation and were stained directly, without culture. So that batch effects would be minimized, each experiment stained and sorted samples in pairs, pairing one healthy donor with one patient. Inclusive of the bounding cysteine and phenylalanine, the CDR3 is 13 residues long. The CDR3 DNA has 39 bases and is translated from base 1. Cut back by 3 bases and 5 bases, the V and J ends lie 11 bases apart. CDR1 and CDR2 were assigned from the germline V gene as SQVTM and ANQGSEA.

This TCR was sampled from a woman younger than 35 in good health. The sequence links TRBV29-1 to TRBJ2-1, and possibly TRBD1, on 6 matching bases. Material for sequencing was central memory CD4+ T cells from blood. CDR3 sequence: CSVERTANNEQFF. The DNA sequence is as follows: TGCAGCGTTGAGCGGACAGCAAACAATGAGCAGTTCTTC.